This entry features one T cell receptor beta chain sequence. The data stem from a study of blood T cell repertoires in COVID-19. This CDR3 region has 15 residues. The V gene's germline CDR1 is SGHRS and CDR2 YFSETQ. Trimming shortened V by 4 bases and J by 0 bases, and 8 bases separated the two germline ends. Clones were sequenced by immunoSEQ multiplex PCR, and TCRdb holds only the in-frame ones, with some missing. This repertoire shows about 190,000 clones, roughly 83% found once; its top ten account for approximately 5%. The sample comprised PBMCs or T cells enriched from blood (not recorded which). The source is a man aged 35 to 55 with acute COVID-19. This chain joins TRBV5-1 and TRBJ1-6, with unresolved D. CDR3 loop: CASSPTSSYNSPLHF. The CDR3 nucleotides read TGCGCCAGCAGCCCCACCAGCTCCTATAATTCACCCCTCCACTTT.